Below, 9 T cell receptor beta chains from the same sample are listed, as sequenced in a study of blood T cell repertoires in COVID-19. Only in-frame clones appear in the TCRdb table, and some are missing; sequencing was by immunoSEQ multiplex PCR. The table records about 220,000 clones, roughly 85% of them present only once. Sequencing was performed on peripheral blood. These receptor sequences come from a woman in her 70s with COVID-19, enrolled during active disease.

The CDR3 nucleotides read TGTGCCAGCAGTGAACAGATATTCTATGGCTACACCTTC. This encodes CASSEQIFYGYTF. The genes are TRBV6-1 and TRBJ1-2; no clear D. This CDR3 has 13 residues. The germline gives CDR1 MNHNS, CDR2 SASEGT. V lost 2 bases and J lost 4, with 8 bases in between.

This chain links TRBV5-1 with TRBJ1-4; the match to TRBD1 covers 10 bases. The germline CDR1 and CDR2 sequences are SGHRS and YFSETQ. The CDR3 runs 17 residues. V lost 0 bases and J lost 2; bases outside the gene matches: 4. As DNA, the CDR3 is TGCGCCAGCAGCTTGGAGGGACAGGGGCGGACTAATGAAAAACTGTTTTTT. Protein product: CASSLEGQGRTNEKLFF.

V is TRBV5-4 and J is TRBJ2-4, with 9 bases lining up with TRBD2. The germline V gene encodes CDR1 SGHNT and CDR2 YYREEE (reference sequence). The length of the CDR3 is 16 residues. Losses at the gene ends were 1 base for V and 0 bases for J; bases not matched to a gene: 2. The CDR3 here is CASSLLLAGAKNIQYF. The DNA for the CDR3 is TGTGCCAGCAGCTTGCTACTAGCGGGAGCCAAAAACATTCAGTACTTC.

The J gene is TRBJ1-2, the V gene TRBV10-3; 11 positions match TRBD1. The trim removed 6 bases at V and 4 bases at J, leaving 4 bases unmatched. Germline assignment: CDR1 ENHRY and CDR2 SYGVKD. CDR3 length equals 14 residues. This CDR3 is CAIRPGQGGYGYTF. CDR3 nucleotides: TGTGCCATCAGACCGGGACAGGGGGGCTATGGCTACACCTTC.

The chain carries TRBV4-2 and TRBJ2-2, with 9 positions matching TRBD2. This CDR3 region has 18 residues. V trimming: 1 base; J trimming: 7 bases; junction bases outside the gene matches: 13. The germline gives CDR1 LGHNA, CDR2 YNFKEQ. CDR3: CASSQATFAGGSGGELFF. For the CDR3, the DNA is TGTGCCAGCAGCCAAGCCACCTTTGCGGGAGGGAGTGGCGGGGAGCTGTTTTTT.

The chain carries TRBV14 and TRBJ1-1; maybe TRBD1 (6 bases). CDR1 is SGHDN, CDR2 FVKESK, per germline. The CDR3 is 14 residues long. Trimming removed 2 bases from V and 4 bases from J, with 11 bases in between. CDR3 nucleotide sequence: TGTGCCAGCAGCCAATCCCAGGGGCCCACTGAAGCTTTCTTT. Translated: CASSQSQGPTEAFF.

The genes are TRBV7-9 and TRBJ1-3; 11 nucleotides line up with TRBD1. The CDR3 extends over 17 amino acids. Looked up from germline, CDR1 is SEHNR and CDR2 is FQNEAQ (reference sequence). V was clipped by 5 bases and J by 0 bases; unmatched bases: 6. CDR3 coding DNA: TGTGCCAGCAGCCGGGACAGGGGGAGAAGCTCTGGAAACACCATATATTTT. The encoded protein is CASSRDRGRSSGNTIYF.

This sequence joins TRBV25-1 and TRBJ1-4; D is possibly TRBD1 (6 bases). The CDR3 consists of 14 residues. Germline CDR1 and CDR2: MGHDK and SYGVNS. With 2 bases removed from V and 7 bases from J, the gap between germline ends came to 11 bases. The CDR3 DNA reads as TGTGCCAGCAGTGAAGAGGGGGGGACTGAAAAACTGTTTTTT. Translated, it gives CASSEEGGTEKLFF.

In DNA form, the CDR3 reads TGTGCCAGCAGTTACGAGACAGGGGGCGCGCGGGGCTACACCTTC. Protein sequence: CASSYETGGARGYTF. The chain links TRBV6-5 to TRBJ1-2, with 10 bases aligning to TRBD1. The CDR3 covers 15 residues. Germline CDR1 and CDR2: MNHEY and SVGAGI. The V segment lost 2 bases and the J segment 8 bases; nucleotides outside the gene matches: 8.